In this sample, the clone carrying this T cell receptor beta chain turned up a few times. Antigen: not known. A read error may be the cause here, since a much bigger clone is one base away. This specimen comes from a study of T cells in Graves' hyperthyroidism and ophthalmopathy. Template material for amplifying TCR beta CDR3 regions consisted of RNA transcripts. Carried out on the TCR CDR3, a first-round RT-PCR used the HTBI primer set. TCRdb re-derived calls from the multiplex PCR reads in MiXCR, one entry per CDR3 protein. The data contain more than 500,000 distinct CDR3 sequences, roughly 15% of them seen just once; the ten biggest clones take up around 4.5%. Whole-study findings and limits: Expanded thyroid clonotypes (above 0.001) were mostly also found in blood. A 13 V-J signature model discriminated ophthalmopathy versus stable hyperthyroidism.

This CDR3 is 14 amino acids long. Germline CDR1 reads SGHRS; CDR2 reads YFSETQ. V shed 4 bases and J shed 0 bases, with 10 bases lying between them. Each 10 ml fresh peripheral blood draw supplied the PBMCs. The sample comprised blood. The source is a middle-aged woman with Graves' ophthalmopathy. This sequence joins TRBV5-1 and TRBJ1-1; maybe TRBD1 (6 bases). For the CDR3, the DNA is TGCGCCAGCAGCGCCGGGACAATGAACACTGAAGCTTTCTTT. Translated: CASSAGTMNTEAFF.